Described below is a single T cell receptor beta chain sequence and its context. This entry belongs to a study of blood T cell repertoires in COVID-19. Study information: Collection of acute and convalescent COVID-19 samples took place in the United States, Italy and Spain. Sources were T cells, B-cell-depleted T cells, or PBMCs; the material itself was cDNA or gDNA.

Profiling relied on immunoSEQ multiplex PCR, and the TCRdb table lists in-frame clones only, not all of them. The sample shows around 200,000 clones, 83% of them seen only once. The CDR3 sequence is 19 residues long. Material for sequencing was peripheral blood. The V gene is TRBV1, the J gene TRBJ1-2; TRBD1, as called in the table, went unchecked against the DNA. TRBV1 corresponds to a pseudogene. The receptor comes from a woman between 25 and 40 years old with COVID-19, enrolled during active disease. The CDR3 DNA follows: TGCACCAGCAGCCAGACCCTGAGACCCGGGACAGGGAAGAACTATGGCTACACCTTC. This sequence encodes CTSSQTLRPGTGKNYGYTF.